The next 5 T cell receptor beta chains were all read from a single sample in a study of blood T cells in healthy people across ages. A second about 6 to 12 cycle PCR used barcoded and J-beta primers. TCRdb independently ran MiXCR on the 5' RACE reads; one entry per CDR3 protein. The table includes hundreds of thousands of distinct CDR3 sequences, more than 45% detected once. The specimen sequenced was blood. The receptors come from a woman aged 80 or over in good health.

This chain joins TRBV6-2 or TRBV6-3 and TRBJ2-3; 9 nucleotides align to TRBD2. The trim removed 5 bases at V and 14 bases at J, leaving 14 bases unmatched. CDR1 is MNHEY and CDR2 is SVGEGT in the germline V gene. The CDR3 is made up of 14 amino acids. Here the CDR3 reads CASSGASGDRYAYF. For the CDR3, the DNA is TGTGCCAGCAGTGGGGCTAGCGGGGACAGATACGCGTATTTT.

This chain joins TRBV9 and TRBJ2-3; 7 bases map to TRBD2. J gave up 0 bases and V 4 bases, and 11 bases lay outside the gene matches. This CDR3 is built from 17 residues. CDR1 and CDR2 from the germline V gene are SGDLS and YYNGEE. The DNA of the CDR3 is TGTGCCAGCAGCCCTCTAGCTAGCGGCCCTAGCACAGATACGCAGTATTTT. This sequence encodes CASSPLASGPSTDTQYF.

This clonotype was seen many times. The V call is TRBV2, the J call TRBJ1-2; 10 bases align to TRBD1. The CDR3 extends over 14 amino acids. CDR1 is SNHLY and CDR2 is FYNNEI in the germline V gene. Trimming took 4 bases from V and 7 from J; bases not matched to a gene: 6. The CDR3 loop reads CASSATGTGVGYTF. CDR3 coding DNA: TGTGCCAGCAGTGCAACCGGGACAGGGGTTGGCTACACCTTC.

This clonotype was found many times. The chain employs TRBV29-1 and TRBJ1-4; no definite D call. Trimming cost V 6 bases and J 3 bases, with 8 bases left between them. The CDR3 covers 12 residues. Germline CDR1 and CDR2: SQVTM and ANQGSEA. The CDR3 bases are TGCAGCGTGGCCCTGGCTAATGAAAAACTGTTTTTT. It translates to CSVALANEKLFF. Looking up the rest from reference TRBV29-1 and TRBJ1-4 gives the full variable domain: SAVISQKPSRDICQRGTSLTIQCQVDSQVTMMFWYRQQPGQSLTLIATANQGSEATYESGFVIDKFPISRPNLTFSTLTVSNMSPEDSSIYLCSVALANEKLFFGSGTQLSVL.

The chain carries TRBV27 and TRBJ1-6; D ambiguous. The V and J ends lost 6 bases and 8 bases respectively, with 14 bases between them. The germline V gene has CDR1 MNHEY and CDR2 SMNVEV (reference sequence). The CDR3 contains 14 residues. CDR3 loop: CASRFRPGYSPLHF. CDR3 sequence (DNA): TGTGCCAGCAGGTTCCGCCCCGGATATTCACCCCTCCACTTT.